This T cell receptor (beta chain) was documented in a study of shared clonotypes between healthy human individuals. Repertoires were generated with immunoSEQ multiplex PCR, while TCRdb's copy carries only in-frame clones and drops some. This sample has roughly 680,000 clones, with around 77% found just once. Every donor, a Caucasian adult, lived in Nashville, Tennessee. The CDR3 sequence is 18 residues long. V was clipped by 4 bases and J by 1 base, with 20 bases between them. Germline CDR1 MDHEN, CDR2 SYDVKM. J is TRBJ2-1 and V is TRBV28; D may be TRBD2 (6 bases). Sequencing was performed on memory CD4+ T cells sorted from blood. Subset specified: CD45RA-negative fraction. The sequence was collected from a woman in her 30s in good health. CDR3 residues: CASSSNRWGVVSYNEQFF. CDR3 coding DNA: TGTGCCAGCAGTTCAAACAGGTGGGGGGTAGTTTCCTACAATGAGCAGTTCTTC.